This T cell receptor delta chain was obtained from a study of γδ T cells in repeated Plasmodium falciparum infection listed by TCRdb under 2021. A note on the overall study: The natural-infection arm enrolled Malian children exposed to intense seasonal malaria transmission and compared the Malian children with Australian children matched for age and gender. Four controlled human malaria infections were administered to five malaria-naive U.S. adults over approximately 580 days by bites from P. falciparum NF54-infected Anopheles stephensi mosquitoes. Samples from controlled-infection subjects were taken at baseline, right before selected infections, and 21 days after each infection. The gammadelta TCR repertoires from Mali were analysed in two ways: cross-sectionally during periods with no transmission, and longitudinally across episodes of acute febrile malaria. The study looked at how repeated Plasmodium falciparum infection shapes the human gammadelta T cell repertoire, using both natural infection in Mali and controlled human malaria infection. General conclusions and limits of the study: The controlled-infection cohort was small, limiting analysis of inter-individual variability in gammadelta T cell responses. Vdelta2-negative gammadelta TCR repertoires from Malian children appeared more clonally expanded, less diverse and less shared than those of Australian children. Generalizability was limited because the Malian cohort came from a small rural village made up predominantly of one ethnic group. A highly stable polyclonal repertoire over time and infection, with many inter-individual overlapping TCRgamma sequences, was shown by Vgamma9/Vdelta2+ TCR repertoires. In Vdelta2-negative, largely Vdelta1+, gammadelta TCR repertoires, repeated controlled infections appeared to drive waves of new clonotype selection.

CDR1 and CDR2 were assigned from the germline V gene as TSWWSYY and QGS. Here V drops 3 bases and J drops 4 bases, and the junction holds 32 bases not matched to any gene. The CDR3 runs 24 amino acids, cysteine and phenylalanine included. Only the CDR3 DNA is retained, 72 bases long and in frame from the first base. The method was multiplex PCR. The sample was run on an Illumina MiSeq. Each sorted gammadelta T cell sample was sequenced for both the TCR gamma (TRG) and TCR delta (TRD) chains. As for the original processing: Repertoire analyses included clonotype tree plots, accumulated frequency of the top 20 clonotypes, diversity index (DI) and D75 metrics. TCRdb recomputed clones from the public reads with CATT; identical DNA rows were then combined. TCRdb, rather than the study authors, made the V and J calls. The sample records 75,000 to 95,000 delta-chain clones, less than 1% of which are singletons. Clones ranked in the top ten supply around 9.6% of the sample.

In regard to this clone: The specificity of this receptor is unknown. TCRdb's protein for this DNA is that of a much larger clone and differs from the translation at residue 8, likely a read error; the protein shown is the DNA translation.

For bulk TCR repertoire analysis, Vgamma9/Vdelta2+ and Vdelta2-negative gammadelta T cell populations were flow-sorted out of peripheral blood mononuclear cells. The receptor comes from a pool of human donors (malaria-infected and uninfected, not separated). This receptor chain uses TRDV1 and TRDJ1, with 10 bases aligning to TRDD3. The J gene was missing in TCRdb and was found by matching the end of the DNA to germline. Sequencing was performed on gamma-delta T cells from blood. The nucleotides are TGTGCTCTTGGGGAGTTCCGACCACGGTTTGGAGTGCTGGGGGATAAAGGTCGAGGCGATAAACTCATCTTT. This yields the protein CALGEFRPRFGVLGDKGRGDKLIF.